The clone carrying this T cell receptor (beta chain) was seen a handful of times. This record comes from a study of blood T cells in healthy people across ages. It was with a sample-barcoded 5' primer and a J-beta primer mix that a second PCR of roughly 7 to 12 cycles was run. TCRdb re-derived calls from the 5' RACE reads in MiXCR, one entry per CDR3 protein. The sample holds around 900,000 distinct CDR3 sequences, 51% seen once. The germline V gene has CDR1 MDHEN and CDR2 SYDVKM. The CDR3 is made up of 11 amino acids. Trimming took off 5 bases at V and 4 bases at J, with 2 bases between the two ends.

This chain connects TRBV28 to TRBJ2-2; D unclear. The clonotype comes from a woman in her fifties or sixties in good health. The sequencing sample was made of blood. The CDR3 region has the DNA TGTGCCAGCAGTCCCACCGGGGAGCTGTTTTTT. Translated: CASSPTGELFF.